One and the same sample provided the 4 T cell receptor beta chains below, sequenced in a study of neoadjuvant anti-PD-1 for oral cavity cancer. Libraries were prepared by immunoSEQ multiplex PCR; TCRdb keeps only in-frame clonotypes and omits some of them. The sample lists 14,000 or so clones, roughly 74% occurring once. Documented time point: after neoadjuvant nivolumab, at surgical resection. Sequences were derived from PBMCs, sampled after nivolumab (anti-PD-1) treatment. The receptors originated from a person between 40 and 79 years old with oral cavity squamous cell carcinoma.

This clone was found once. V and J are TRBV7-3 and TRBJ2-6, with unresolved D. This CDR3 has 11 residues. The germline V and J ends were trimmed by 4 bases and 10 bases, with 5 bases remaining between them. Per germline, CDR1 SGHTA and CDR2 FQGTGA. The CDR3 DNA is TGTGCCAGCAGCTGTTTAAACGTCCTGACTTTC. Protein: CASSCLNVLTF.

V gene TRBV29-1 combines with J gene TRBJ2-3; 9 positions match TRBD2. The CDR3 covers 23 residues. Trimming cost V 6 bases and J 3 bases; bases outside gene matches: 34. CDR1 is SQVTM and CDR2 is ANQGSEA in the germline V gene. The CDR3 DNA reads as TGCAGCGTAGTCAGCCAGGGAATGGGGTTCCGCGGGAGGGCCGGGAGGGAGACAGATACGCAGTATTTT. It codes for CSVVSQGMGFRGRAGRETDTQYF.

The genes are TRBV9 and TRBJ1-4; D gene unclear. V was shortened by 2 bases and J by 5 bases, with 10 bases between the two germline ends. Germline loops: CDR1 SGDLS, CDR2 YYNGEE. The CDR3 loop spans 14 amino acids. DNA of the CDR3: TGTGCCAGCAGCGTCCCTGGCCAAAATGAAAAACTGTTTTTT. Its protein product is CASSVPGQNEKLFF.

The chain recombines TRBV6-5 with TRBJ1-1; the D gene is possibly TRBD1 (5 bases). The CDR3 spans 12 residues. The V end was cut by 6 bases, the J end by 5 bases, with 10 bases between. Germline CDR1 and CDR2: MNHEY and SVGAGI. The CDR3 loop reads CASSPGSTEAFF. The CDR3 nucleotides are TGTGCCAGCAGCCCAGGGTCGACTGAAGCTTTCTTT.